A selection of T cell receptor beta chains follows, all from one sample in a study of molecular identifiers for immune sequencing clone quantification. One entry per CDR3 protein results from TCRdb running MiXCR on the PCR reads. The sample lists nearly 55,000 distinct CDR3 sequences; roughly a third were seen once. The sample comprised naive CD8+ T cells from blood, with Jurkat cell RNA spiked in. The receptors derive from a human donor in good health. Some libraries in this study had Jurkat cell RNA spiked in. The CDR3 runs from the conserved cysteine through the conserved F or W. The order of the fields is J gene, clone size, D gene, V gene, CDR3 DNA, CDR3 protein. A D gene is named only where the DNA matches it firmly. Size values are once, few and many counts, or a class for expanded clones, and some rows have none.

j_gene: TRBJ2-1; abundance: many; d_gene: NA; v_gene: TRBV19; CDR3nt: TGTGCCAGTAGTCCCTGGACAGCCTACAATGAGCAGTTCTTC; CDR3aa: CASSPWTAYNEQFF
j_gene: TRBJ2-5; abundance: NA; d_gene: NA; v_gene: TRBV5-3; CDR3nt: TGTGCCAGAAGCTTGTCCTCCGGGACGACCCAAGAGACCCAGTACTTC; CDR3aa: CARSLSSGTTQETQYF
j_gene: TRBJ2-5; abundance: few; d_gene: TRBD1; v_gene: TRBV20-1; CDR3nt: TGCAGTGCTAGAACCCCTGACAGGGCCCTACCATTCGTCCAAGAGACCCAGTACTTC; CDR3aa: CSARTPDRALPFVQETQYF
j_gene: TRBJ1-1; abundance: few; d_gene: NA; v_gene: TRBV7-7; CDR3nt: TGTGCCAGCAGCCCCATTGGGCTCCCTGAAGCTTTCTTT; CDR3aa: CASSPIGLPEAFF
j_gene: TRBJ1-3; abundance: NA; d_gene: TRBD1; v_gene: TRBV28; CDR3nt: TGTCCCACCAGAGGAGGACAGGGACTTTTTGGAAACACCATATATTTT; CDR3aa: CPTRGGQGLFGNTIYF
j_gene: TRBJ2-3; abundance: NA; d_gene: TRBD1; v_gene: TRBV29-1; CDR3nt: TGCAGCGTTGACGGTGTCACGGGACAGGGTAGTTCAAATACGCAGTATTTT; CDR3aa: CSVDGVTGQGSSNTQYF
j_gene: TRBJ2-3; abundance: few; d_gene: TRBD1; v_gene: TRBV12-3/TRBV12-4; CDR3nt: TGTGCCACTACCCAGACAGGGCGTAAGGATACGCAGTATTTT; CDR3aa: CATTQTGRKDTQYF
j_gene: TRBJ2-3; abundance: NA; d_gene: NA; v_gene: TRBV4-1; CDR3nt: TGCGCCAGCAGCCAAGTAGGCACAGATACGCGGTATTTT; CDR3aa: CASSQVGTDTRYF
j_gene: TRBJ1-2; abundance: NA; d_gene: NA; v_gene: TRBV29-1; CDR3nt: TGCAGCGTTCGCGGCGACAGTGTTATCTATGGCTACACCTTC; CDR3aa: CSVRGDSVIYGYTF
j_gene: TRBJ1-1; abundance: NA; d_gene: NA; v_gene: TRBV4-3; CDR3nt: TGCGCCAGCAGCCAAGATCGTCGGGATAACACTGAAGCTTTCTTT; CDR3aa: CASSQDRRDNTEAFF
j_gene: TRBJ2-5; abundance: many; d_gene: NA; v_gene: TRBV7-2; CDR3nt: TGTGCCAGCAGCTTCTCTTATGAGGAGACCCAGTACTTC; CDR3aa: CASSFSYEETQYF
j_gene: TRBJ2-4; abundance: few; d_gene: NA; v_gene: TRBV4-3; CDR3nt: TGCGCCAGCAGCCCTTGGGACTCCGTAGCCAAAAACATTCAGTACTTC; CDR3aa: CASSPWDSVAKNIQYF
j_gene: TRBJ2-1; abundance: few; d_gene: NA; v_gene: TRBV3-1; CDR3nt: TGTGCCAGCAGCCAACCGGGACTCAGCTCCTACAATGAGCAGTTCTTC; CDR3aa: CASSQPGLSSYNEQFF
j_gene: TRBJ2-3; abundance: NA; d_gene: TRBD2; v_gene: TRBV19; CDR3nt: TGTGCCAGTCGAGAAACCTGGACTAGCGGGAGCGCAGATACGCAGTATTTT; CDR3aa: CASRETWTSGSADTQYF
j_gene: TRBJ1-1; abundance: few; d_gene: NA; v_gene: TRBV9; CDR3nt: TGTGCCAGCAGCTACCGGAATGCGGAGCCGGGGAACACTGAAGCTTTCTTT; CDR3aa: CASSYRNAEPGNTEAFF
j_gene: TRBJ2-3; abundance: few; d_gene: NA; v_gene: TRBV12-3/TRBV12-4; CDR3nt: TGTGCCAGCAGTTTGCGTTCTATCATCGTGGGAGATACGCAGTATTTT; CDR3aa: CASSLRSIIVGDTQYF
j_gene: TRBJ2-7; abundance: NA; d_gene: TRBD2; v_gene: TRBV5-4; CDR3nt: TGTGCCAGCAGCCCAACGGGGGGAAGCTCCTACGAGCAGTACTTC; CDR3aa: CASSPTGGSSYEQYF
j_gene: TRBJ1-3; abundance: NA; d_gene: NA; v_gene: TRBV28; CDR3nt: TGTGCCAGCAGTCCCCTGGATTTAACCCCCGGAAACACCATATATTTT; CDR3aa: CASSPLDLTPGNTIYF
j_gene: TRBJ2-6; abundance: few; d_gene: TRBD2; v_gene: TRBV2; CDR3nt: TGTGCCAGCGCCCAATGGGAGGGCGCTGGGGCCACCGTCCTGACTTTC; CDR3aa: CASAQWEGAGATVLTF
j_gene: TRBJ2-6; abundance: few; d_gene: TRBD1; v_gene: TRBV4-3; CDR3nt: TGCGCCAGCAGCCAAGATACGGGACAGCCGTCTGGGGCCAACGTCCTGACTTTC; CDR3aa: CASSQDTGQPSGANVLTF
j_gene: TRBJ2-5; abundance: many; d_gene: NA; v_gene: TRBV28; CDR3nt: TGTGCCAGCAGTTTATGGATGGAGCATGTAGAGACCCAGTACTTC; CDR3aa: CASSLWMEHVETQYF
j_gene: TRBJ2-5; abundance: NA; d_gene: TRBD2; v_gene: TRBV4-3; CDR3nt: TGCGCCAGCAGCCAAGCGCCGACCGGGACTAGCGGAAAAGAGCCCCAGTACTTC; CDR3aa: CASSQAPTGTSGKEPQYF
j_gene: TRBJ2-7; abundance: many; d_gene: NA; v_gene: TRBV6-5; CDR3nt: TGTGCCAGCAGTTGGGGGAATACCTACGAGCAGTACTTC; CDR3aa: CASSWGNTYEQYF
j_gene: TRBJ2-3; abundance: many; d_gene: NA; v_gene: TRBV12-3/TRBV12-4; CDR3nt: TGTGCCAGCAGTGTGTACGAGGGTGACACAGATACGCAGTATTTT; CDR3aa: CASSVYEGDTDTQYF
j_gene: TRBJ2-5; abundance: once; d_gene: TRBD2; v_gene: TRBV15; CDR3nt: TGCGCCACCAGCAGAGATCTACTAGCGGGAGCAGAGACCCAGTACTTC; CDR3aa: CATSRDLLAGAETQYF
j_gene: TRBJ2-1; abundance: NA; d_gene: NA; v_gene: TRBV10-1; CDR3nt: TGCGCCAGCCGTGAGGCATGGAGCTACTCTGAGCAGTTCTTC; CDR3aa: CASREAWSYSEQFF
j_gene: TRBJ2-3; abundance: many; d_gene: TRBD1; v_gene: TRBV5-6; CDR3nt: TGTGCCAGCAGCTCCTACAGGGGAATCTCCTTCACAGATACGCAGTATTTT; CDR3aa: CASSSYRGISFTDTQYF
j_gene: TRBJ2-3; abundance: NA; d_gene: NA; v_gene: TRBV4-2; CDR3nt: TGTGCCAGCAGCCAAGATATTTGGCTAGCGTCGGATACGCAGTATTTT; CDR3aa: CASSQDIWLASDTQYF
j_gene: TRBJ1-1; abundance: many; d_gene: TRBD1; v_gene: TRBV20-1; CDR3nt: TGCAGTGCTTTGACAGGGGAGATTGAAGCTTTCTTT; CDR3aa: CSALTGEIEAFF
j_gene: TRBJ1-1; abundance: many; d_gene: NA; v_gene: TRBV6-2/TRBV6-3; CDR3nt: TGTGCCAGCAGTTACTTGGGCACTGAAGCTTTCTTT; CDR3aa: CASSYLGTEAFF
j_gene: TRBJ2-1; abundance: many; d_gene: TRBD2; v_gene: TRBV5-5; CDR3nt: TGTGCCAGCAGCTTGGCGGGAGGAGGTCCCTATGAGCAGTTCTTC; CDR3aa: CASSLAGGGPYEQFF
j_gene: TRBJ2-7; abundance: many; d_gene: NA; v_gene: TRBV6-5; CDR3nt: TGTGCCAGCAGGGCCAGGGGAGCCTCCTACGAGCAGTACTTC; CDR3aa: CASRARGASYEQYF
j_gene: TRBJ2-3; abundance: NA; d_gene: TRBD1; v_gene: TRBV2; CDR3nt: TGTGCCATCAGGCGCGGGACAGGGGAGGAATTTGGTACGCAGTATTTT; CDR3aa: CAIRRGTGEEFGTQYF
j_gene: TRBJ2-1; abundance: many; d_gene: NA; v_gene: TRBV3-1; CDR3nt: TGTGCCAGCAGCCACCTGGCGGATGAGCAGTTCTTC; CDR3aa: CASSHLADEQFF
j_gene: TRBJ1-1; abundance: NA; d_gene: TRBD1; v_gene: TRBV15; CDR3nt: TGTGCCACCAGCAGTGAACAGGGGGGCACTGAAGCTTACTTT; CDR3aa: CATSSEQGGTEAYF
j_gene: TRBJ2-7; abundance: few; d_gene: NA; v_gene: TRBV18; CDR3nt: TGTGCCAGCTCACGGGCGGCCTCCTACGAGCAGTACTTC; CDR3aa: CASSRAASYEQYF
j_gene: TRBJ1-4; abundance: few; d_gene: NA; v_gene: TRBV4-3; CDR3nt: TGCGCCAGCAGCCAGGGGGCCCGGGCCCCGGGGGAAAAACTGTTTTTT; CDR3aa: CASSQGARAPGEKLFF
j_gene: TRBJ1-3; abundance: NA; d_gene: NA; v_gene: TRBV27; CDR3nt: TGTGCCAGCAGTTCGGGCCTCAGCTCTGGAAACACCATATATTTT; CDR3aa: CASSSGLSSGNTIYF
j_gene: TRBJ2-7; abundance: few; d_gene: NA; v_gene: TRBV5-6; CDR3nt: TGTGCCAGCAGCTCGCCCTTTGGACTCACCTACGAGCAGTACTTC; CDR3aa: CASSSPFGLTYEQYF
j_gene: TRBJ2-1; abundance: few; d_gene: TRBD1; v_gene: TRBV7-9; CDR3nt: TGTGCCAGCAGCTCCCTACGACCCGGACAGGGTTTCTCCTACAATGAGCAGTTCTTC; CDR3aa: CASSSLRPGQGFSYNEQFF
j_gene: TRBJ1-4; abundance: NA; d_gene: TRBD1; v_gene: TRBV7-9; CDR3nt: TGTGCCAGCAGCGAACCGGGACAGCTTAATGAAAAACTGTTTTTT; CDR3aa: CASSEPGQLNEKLFF
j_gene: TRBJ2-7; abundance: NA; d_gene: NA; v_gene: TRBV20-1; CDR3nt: TGCAGTGCTAGACAGGGCCACGAGCAGTACTTC; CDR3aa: CSARQGHEQYF
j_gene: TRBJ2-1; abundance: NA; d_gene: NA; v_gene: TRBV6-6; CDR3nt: TGTGCCAGCAGTTTCACGTTAGACGGGAGCTCCTACAATGAGCAGTTCTTC; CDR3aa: CASSFTLDGSSYNEQFF
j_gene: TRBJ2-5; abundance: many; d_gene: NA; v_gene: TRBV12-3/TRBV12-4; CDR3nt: TGTGCCAGCAGCCCATGGGGAGGTATCCAAGAGACCCAGTACTTC; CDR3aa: CASSPWGGIQETQYF
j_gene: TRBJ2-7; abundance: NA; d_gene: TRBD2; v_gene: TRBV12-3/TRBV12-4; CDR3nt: TGTGCCAGCAGGCCGGGACTAGCGGTGTACGAGCAGTACTTC; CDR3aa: CASRPGLAVYEQYF
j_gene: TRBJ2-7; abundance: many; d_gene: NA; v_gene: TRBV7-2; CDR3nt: TGTGCCAGCAGCTTAGGAGGGACACATCCCTACGAGCAGTACTTC; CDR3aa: CASSLGGTHPYEQYF
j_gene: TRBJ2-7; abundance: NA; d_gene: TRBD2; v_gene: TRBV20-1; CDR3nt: TGCAGTGCGCACTCAGCGGGAGACTACGAGCAGTACTTC; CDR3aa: CSAHSAGDYEQYF
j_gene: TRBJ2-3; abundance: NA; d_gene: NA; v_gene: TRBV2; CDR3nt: TGTGCCAGCAGTGACCCGTGGGGACTCAGGAGCACAGATACGCAGTATTTT; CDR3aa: CASSDPWGLRSTDTQYF
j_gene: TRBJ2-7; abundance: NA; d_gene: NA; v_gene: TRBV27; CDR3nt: TGTGCCAGCAGTTTAGGGAAAGGTCCGACCTCCGAGCAGTACTTC; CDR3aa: CASSLGKGPTSEQYF
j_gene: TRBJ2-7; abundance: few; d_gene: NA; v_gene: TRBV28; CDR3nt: TGTGCCAGCAGTTTTAGTTCGTGGGGTTCCTACGAGCAGTACTTC; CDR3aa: CASSFSSWGSYEQYF
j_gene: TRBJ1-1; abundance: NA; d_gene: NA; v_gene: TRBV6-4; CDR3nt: TGTGCCAGCAGTGAACGAGCATCGTCGAATGAAGCTTTCTTT; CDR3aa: CASSERASSNEAFF